The 9 T cell receptor beta chains below come from one sample, sequenced in a study of T cell responses to AZD1222 COVID-19 vaccine. The protocol was immunoSEQ multiplex PCR, while the TCRdb copy is restricted to in-frame clones and leaves out a portion. The sample has some 120,000 clones, 88% seen once. Source: peripheral blood, taken on day 0 of AZD1222 vaccination. All receptors come from an adult in good health.

CDR3 sequence reads: CAISVGTYSGANVLTF. CDR3 DNA: TGTGCCATCAGTGTCGGGACTTACTCTGGGGCCAACGTCCTGACTTTC. The chain joins TRBV10-3 to TRBJ2-6, with TRBD2 as a possible D gene (6 bases). This CDR3 comprises 16 residues. V was clipped by 4 bases and J by 0 bases, with 10 bases between them. CDR1 ENHRY and CDR2 SYGVKD come from the germline V gene.

The chain has TRBV19 and TRBJ1-1, with TRBD1 as a possible D gene (6 bases). V lost 8 bases and J lost 3, with 13 bases in between. From germline, CDR1 is LNHDA and CDR2 SQIVND (reference sequence). The CDR3 has 13 amino acids. The DNA of the CDR3 is TGTGCCAGTGCTCGGGGGCGGCACACTGAAGCTTTCTTT. Protein sequence: CASARGRHTEAFF.

V is TRBV9 and J is TRBJ1-3; possibly TRBD1 for D (6 bases). Germline assignment: CDR1 SGDLS and CDR2 YYNGEE. CDR3 length: 15 residues. Trimming shortened V by 0 bases and J by 0 bases, and 7 bases separated the two germline ends. The CDR3 nucleotides read TGTGCCAGCAGCGTAGCAGGGGCCTCTGGAAACACCATATATTTT. It translates to CASSVAGASGNTIYF.

This chain links TRBV5-1 with TRBJ2-7; a possible D gene is TRBD2 (6 bases). This CDR3 spans 15 amino acids. The germline V gene encodes CDR1 SGHRS and CDR2 YFSETQ. Trimming pared 0 bases from V and 3 bases from J, leaving 13 bases between. CDR3 protein: CASSLGLDLFYEQYF. In DNA form, the CDR3 reads TGCGCCAGCAGCTTGGGACTAGACCTTTTCTACGAGCAGTACTTC.

V and J are TRBV27 and TRBJ1-6; no clear D. In germline, CDR1 is MNHEY, CDR2 SMNVEV (reference sequence). This CDR3 region has 14 residues. V was clipped by 5 bases and J by 7 bases, with 12 bases between them. The CDR3 loop reads CASSPASRNSPLHF. CDR3 coding DNA: TGTGCCAGCAGTCCCGCGTCCCGAAATTCACCCCTCCACTTT.

The chain is built from TRBV18 and TRBJ1-5; TRBD1 aligns across 8 bases. CDR3 size: 16 residues. From germline, CDR1 is KGHSH and CDR2 LQKENI. Trimming at V came to 3 bases and at J to 4 bases, leaving 8 bases not matched to a gene. The CDR3 here is CASSPPGQGGNQPQHF. In nucleotides, the CDR3 is TGTGCCAGCTCACCTCCCGGACAGGGAGGGAATCAGCCCCAGCATTTT.

The rearrangement uses TRBV10-3 and TRBJ2-3, with 12 bases lining up with TRBD2. The CDR3 has 15 amino acids. The germline V gene has CDR1 ENHRY and CDR2 SYGVKD. Trimming cost V 10 bases and J 2 bases; bases outside gene matches: 7. The CDR3 DNA follows: TGTGCCAGCCAGACTAGCGGGGGTTACACAGATACGCAGTATTTT. It is translated as CASQTSGGYTDTQYF.

Written as DNA, the CDR3 is TGTGCCAGCAGTGAAGCCCCAAGCAGGAACTCCTACGAGCAGTACTTC. Its protein product is CASSEAPSRNSYEQYF. V usage is TRBV6-1 and J usage is TRBJ2-7; the D is unclear. This CDR3 has 16 residues. The germline CDR1 and CDR2 sequences are MNHNS and SASEGT. The V and J ends lost 0 bases and 0 bases respectively, with 12 bases between them.

The V and J genes are TRBV4-1 and TRBJ1-5; maybe TRBD1 (6 bases). This CDR3 comprises 14 residues. V shed 6 bases and J shed 3 bases, with 12 bases lying between them. Per the germline V gene, CDR1 is MGHRA and CDR2 is YSYEKL. This chain's CDR3 is CASSPTGVNQPQHF. The DNA of the CDR3 is TGCGCCAGCAGTCCGACAGGAGTCAATCAGCCCCAGCATTTT.